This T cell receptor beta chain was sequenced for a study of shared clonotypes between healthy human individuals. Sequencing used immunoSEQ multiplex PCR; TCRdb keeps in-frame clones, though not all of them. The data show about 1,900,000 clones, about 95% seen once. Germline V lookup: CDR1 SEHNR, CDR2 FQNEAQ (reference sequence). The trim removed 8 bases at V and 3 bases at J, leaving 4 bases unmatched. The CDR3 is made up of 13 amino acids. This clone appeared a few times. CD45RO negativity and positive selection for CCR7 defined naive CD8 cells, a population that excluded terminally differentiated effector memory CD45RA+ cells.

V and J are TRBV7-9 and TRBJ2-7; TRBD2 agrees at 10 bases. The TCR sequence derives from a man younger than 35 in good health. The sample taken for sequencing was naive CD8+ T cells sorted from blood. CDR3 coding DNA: TGTGCCAGCGCGAGCGGGAGGGACTACGAGCAGTACTTC. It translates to CASASGRDYEQYF.